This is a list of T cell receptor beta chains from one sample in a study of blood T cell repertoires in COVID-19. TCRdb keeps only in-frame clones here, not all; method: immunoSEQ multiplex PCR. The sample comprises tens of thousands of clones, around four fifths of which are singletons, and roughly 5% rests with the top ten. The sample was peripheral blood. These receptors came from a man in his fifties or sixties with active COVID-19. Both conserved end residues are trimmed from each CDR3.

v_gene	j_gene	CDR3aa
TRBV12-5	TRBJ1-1	ASGTQRQNTEAF
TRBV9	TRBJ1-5	ASSVADNSNQPQH
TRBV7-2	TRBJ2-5	ASSPQLVTRETQY
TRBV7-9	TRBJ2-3	ASSPPWTLNTQY
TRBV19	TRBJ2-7	ASSIGTGAAYEQY
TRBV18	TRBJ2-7	ASSPGTAYEQY
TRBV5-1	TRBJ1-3	ASSFEGSGNTIY
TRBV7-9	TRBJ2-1	ASSPDRSGGDYNEQF
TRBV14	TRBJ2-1	ASSQGARGVNEQF
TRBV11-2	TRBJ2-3	ASSWTSGGTTDTQY
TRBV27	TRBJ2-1	ASSSLGGGAPNEQF
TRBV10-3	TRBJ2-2	AISPRLNTGELF
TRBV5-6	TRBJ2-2	ASSLNGDTGELF
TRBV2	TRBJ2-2	ASSVGLAGGRTGELF
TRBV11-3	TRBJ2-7	ASSVGTGTHEQY
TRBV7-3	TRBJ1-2	ASSLQTGYGYT
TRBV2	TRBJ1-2	ASSPGTASGYT
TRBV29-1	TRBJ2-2	SVKFTSGRAGTGELF
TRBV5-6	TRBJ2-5	ASSHRGEETQY
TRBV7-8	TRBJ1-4	ASSPIAGGAVANEKLF
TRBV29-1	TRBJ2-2	SVAGTRNTGELF
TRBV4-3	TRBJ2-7	ASSQAQSGGYYEQY
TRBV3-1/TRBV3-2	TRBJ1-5	ASSQVSRAQPQH
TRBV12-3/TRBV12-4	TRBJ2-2	ASSFGGPGELF
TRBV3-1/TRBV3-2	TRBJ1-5	ASSQDRGQPQH
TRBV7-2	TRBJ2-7	ASSPDPGVSSYEQY
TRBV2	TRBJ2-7	AAGQDAYEQY
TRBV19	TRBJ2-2	ASSTSIGRVPGELF
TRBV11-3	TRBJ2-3	ASSPQGYPGDTQY
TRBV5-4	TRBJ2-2	ASRGGGAGELF
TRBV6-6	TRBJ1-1	ASSEGQNTEAF
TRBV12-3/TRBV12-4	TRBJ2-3	ASSLQVDTQY
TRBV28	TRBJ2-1	ASSHLASNPPNNEQF
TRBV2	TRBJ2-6	ASTGSGANVLT
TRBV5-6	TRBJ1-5	ASSFWGDSNQPQH
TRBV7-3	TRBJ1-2	ASSPNGGRVGYT
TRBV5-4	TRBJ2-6	ASSDQRLVGGANVLT
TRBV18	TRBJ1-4	ASSQGALNEKLF
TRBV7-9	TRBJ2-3	ASSLVGQLHTQY
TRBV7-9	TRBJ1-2	ASSLTGTGGGYT
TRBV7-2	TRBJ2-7	ASRLPGQGATYEQY
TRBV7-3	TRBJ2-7	ASSEVQGAGEQY
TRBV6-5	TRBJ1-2	ASRTGQGFGYGYT
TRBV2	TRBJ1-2	ASSPEVDYGYT
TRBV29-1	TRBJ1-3	SAGSFSGNTIY
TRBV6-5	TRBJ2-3	ASRLAGGADTQY
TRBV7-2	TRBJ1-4	ASSLLGDFTEKLF
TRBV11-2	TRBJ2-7	ASSPGTGGSYEQY
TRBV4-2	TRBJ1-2	ASSQATKQEPSGYT
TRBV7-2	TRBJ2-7	ASSYQGAEQY
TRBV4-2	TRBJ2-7	ASSQGLIGEQY
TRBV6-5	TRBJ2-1	ASRRTGGSYNEQF
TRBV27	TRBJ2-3	ASSSSGTPTTDTQY